This TCR beta chain comes out of a study of blood T cell repertoires in COVID-19. Authors' data handling: The authors estimated nucleated cell counts from reference gene primer amplification. Data came from immunoSEQ multiplex PCR; TCRdb stores just in-frame clones and leaves some out. V and J calls and clone size are given by that table; D and trimming were obtained from the DNA. This sample has over 65,000 clones; roughly 90% occur once, and the top ten carry approximately 5.8%. Seattle's cohort entered during active infection and was followed longitudinally. V was clipped by 4 bases and J by 6 bases; unmatched bases: 14. The CDR3 runs 17 residues. Germline CDR1 is KGHSH and CDR2 is LQKENI.

The origin of this receptor is an elderly man with COVID-19, enrolled during active disease. The chain links TRBV18 to TRBJ1-2, with 10 bases fitting TRBD1. The sequenced sample consisted of peripheral blood. The DNA for the CDR3 is TGTGCCAGCTCACAAATTCCCCAAGGACAGGGGGTTCATGGCTACACCTTC. Translation: CASSQIPQGQGVHGYTF.